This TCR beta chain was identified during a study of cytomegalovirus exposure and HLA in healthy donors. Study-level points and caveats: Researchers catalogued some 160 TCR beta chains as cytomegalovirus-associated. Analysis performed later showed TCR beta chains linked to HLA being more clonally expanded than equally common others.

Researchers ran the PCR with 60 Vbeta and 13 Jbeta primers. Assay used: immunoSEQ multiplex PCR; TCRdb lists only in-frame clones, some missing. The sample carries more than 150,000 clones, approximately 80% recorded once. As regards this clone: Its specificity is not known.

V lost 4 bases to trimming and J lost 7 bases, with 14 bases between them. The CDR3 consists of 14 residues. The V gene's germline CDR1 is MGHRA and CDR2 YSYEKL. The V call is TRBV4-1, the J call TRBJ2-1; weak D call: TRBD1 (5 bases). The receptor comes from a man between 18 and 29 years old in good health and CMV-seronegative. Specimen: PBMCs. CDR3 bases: TGCGCCAGCAGCCCAGGGTCCGGGCGGAATGAGCAGTTCTTC. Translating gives CASSPGSGRNEQFF.